This T cell receptor (beta chain) originates from a study of T cells after yellow fever vaccination. Overall study results and limits: Repertoires sorted by FACS could include abundant clonotypes that are contaminants from the bulk population. Peaking on day 5 versus 15, the secondary response was faster but weaker. Primary-vaccination clones mostly resurfaced post-booster (just under 98% CD4, under 90% CD8).

By 5'RACE template switching, TCR cDNA was produced, with a universal primer site and UMIs added in the process. In TCRdb, the 5' RACE reads were re-called with MiXCR into one record per CDR3 protein. The sample lists 170,000 or so distinct CDR3 sequences, 6.2% occurring once. There are a few counts of this clonotype. Its antigen is currently unknown. This material consisted of CD4+ T cells sorted from PBMCs, taken on the day of the first yellow fever vaccination. The clonotype was recovered from a man aged 18 to 29 who received the YFV17D yellow fever vaccine.

DNA for the CDR3: TGCAGCGTTGCCCGCGACAGGGGCGTCGGGGAGCTGTTTTTT. Protein product: CSVARDRGVGELFF. The rearrangement joins TRBV29-1 to TRBJ2-2, with 8 bases matching TRBD1. V lost 4 bases to trimming and J lost 7 bases; unmatched junction nucleotides: 8. From germline, CDR1 is SQVTM and CDR2 ANQGSEA. The CDR3 totals 14 residues.